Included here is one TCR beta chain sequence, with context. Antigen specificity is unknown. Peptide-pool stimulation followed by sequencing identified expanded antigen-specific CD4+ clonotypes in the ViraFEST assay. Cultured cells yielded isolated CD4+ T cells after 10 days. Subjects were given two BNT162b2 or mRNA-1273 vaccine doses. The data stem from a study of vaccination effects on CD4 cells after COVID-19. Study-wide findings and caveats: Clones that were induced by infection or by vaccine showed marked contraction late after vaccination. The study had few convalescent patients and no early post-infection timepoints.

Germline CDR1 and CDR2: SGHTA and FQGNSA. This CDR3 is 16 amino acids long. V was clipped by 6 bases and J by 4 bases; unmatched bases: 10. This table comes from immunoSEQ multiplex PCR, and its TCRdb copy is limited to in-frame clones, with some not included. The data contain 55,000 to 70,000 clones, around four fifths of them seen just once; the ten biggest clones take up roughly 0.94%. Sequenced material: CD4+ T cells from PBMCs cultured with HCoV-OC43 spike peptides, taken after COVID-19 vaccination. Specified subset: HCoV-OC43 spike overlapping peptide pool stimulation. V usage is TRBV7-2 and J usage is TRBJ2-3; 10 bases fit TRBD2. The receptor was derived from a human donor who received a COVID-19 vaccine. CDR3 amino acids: CASRPKSAGGADTQYF. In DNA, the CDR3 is TGTGCCAGCAGACCTAAGTCAGCGGGGGGGGCAGATACGCAGTATTTT.